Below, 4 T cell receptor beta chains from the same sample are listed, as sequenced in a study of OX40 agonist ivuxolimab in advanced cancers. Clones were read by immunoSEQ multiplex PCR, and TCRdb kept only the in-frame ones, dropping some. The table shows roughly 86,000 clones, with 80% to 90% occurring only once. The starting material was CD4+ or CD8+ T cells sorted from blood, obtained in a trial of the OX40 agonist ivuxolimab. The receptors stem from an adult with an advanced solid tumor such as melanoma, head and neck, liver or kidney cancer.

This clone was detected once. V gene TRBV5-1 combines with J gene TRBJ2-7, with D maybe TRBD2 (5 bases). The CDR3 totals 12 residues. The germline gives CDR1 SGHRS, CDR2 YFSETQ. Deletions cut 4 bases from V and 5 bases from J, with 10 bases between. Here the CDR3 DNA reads TGCGCCAGCAGCCCCTTCGGGGACGAGCAGTACTTC. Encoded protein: CASSPFGDEQYF.

The CDR3 reads CASSPRGGGRGYTF. Here the CDR3 DNA reads TGTGCCAGCAGCCCGCGTGGGGGGGGCCGTGGCTACACCTTC. The V call is TRBV5-8, the J call TRBJ1-2; TRBD1 is a possible D gene (6 bases). The CDR3 has 14 residues. The germline V gene has CDR1 SGHTS and CDR2 YDEGEE. Trimming stripped 4 bases from V and 7 bases from J, with 17 bases between.

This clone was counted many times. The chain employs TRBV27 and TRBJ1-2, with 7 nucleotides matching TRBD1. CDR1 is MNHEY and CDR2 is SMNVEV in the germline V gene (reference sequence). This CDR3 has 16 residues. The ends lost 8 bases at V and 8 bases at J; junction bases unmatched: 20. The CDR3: CASAVSGQRGGRGYTF. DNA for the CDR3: TGTGCCAGCGCAGTTTCGGGCCAGCGAGGGGGCAGGGGCTACACCTTC.

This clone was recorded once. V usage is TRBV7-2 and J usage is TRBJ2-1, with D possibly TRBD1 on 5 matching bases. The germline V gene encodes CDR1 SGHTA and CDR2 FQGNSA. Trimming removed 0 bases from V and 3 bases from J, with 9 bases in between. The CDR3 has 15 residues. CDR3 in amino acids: CASSLAPTDYNEQFF. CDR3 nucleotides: TGTGCCAGCAGCTTAGCCCCGACAGACTACAATGAGCAGTTCTTC.